These 10 T cell receptor beta chains share one sample of origin, sequenced in a study of technical replicates of blood from several donors. The data were produced by immunoSEQ multiplex PCR, yet TCRdb's version contains in-frame clones alone and is incomplete. The sample consists of more than 90,000 clones, around 95% of them appearing once. The sequenced sample was T cells isolated from PBMCs. Every receptor here comes from a human donor in good health.

The chain recombines TRBV14 with TRBJ2-7; 8 nucleotides match TRBD1. Germline V gene data show CDR1 as SGHDN and CDR2 as FVKESK. This CDR3 contains 18 residues. Trimming took 1 base from V and 3 from J; bases not matched to a gene: 14. Here the CDR3 DNA reads TGTGCCAGCAGCCAAGGACGGACCTGGACAGGGAGTCACTACGAGCAGTACTTC. Its protein is CASSQGRTWTGSHYEQYF. Variable domain in full (rest from reference TRBV14 and TRBJ2-7): EAGVTQFPSHSVIEKGQTVTLRCDPISGHDNLYWYRRVMGKEIKFLLHFVKESKQDESGMPNNRFLAERTGGTYSTLKVQPAELEDSGVYFCASSQGRTWTGSHYEQYFGPGTRLTVT.

The chain combines TRBV28 with TRBJ2-1, with 7 bases lining up with TRBD2. V dropped 3 bases and J dropped 4; count of bases not matched to a gene: 6. CDR1 is MDHEN and CDR2 is SYDVKM in the germline V gene. CDR3 size: 15 residues. The CDR3 loop reads CASSLVGGGYNEQFF. CDR3 coding DNA: TGTGCCAGCAGTTTGGTGGGCGGGGGTTACAATGAGCAGTTCTTC.

The chain links TRBV7-6 to TRBJ2-7; D gene unclear. Between the trimmed V and J ends, which lost 8 bases and 2 bases, there was a span of 16 bases. Germline V CDR1 and CDR2: SGHVS, FNYEAQ. The CDR3 consists of 14 residues. This CDR3 reads CASALPSETYEQYF. CDR3 nucleotides: TGTGCCAGCGCTTTACCGAGCGAAACCTACGAGCAGTACTTC.

The chain links TRBV19 to TRBJ2-7; D perhaps matches TRBD2 (6 bases). CDR1 and CDR2 from the germline V gene are LNHDA and SQIVND (reference sequence). Trimming cost V 2 bases and J 3 bases, with 14 bases left between them. This CDR3 has 15 amino acids. The CDR3 bases are TGTGCCAGTAGTATATTGGGGCAGGGAGGCTACGAGCAGTACTTC. This translates into CASSILGQGGYEQYF.

This chain uses TRBV25-1 with TRBJ2-5; TRBD2 is a possible D gene (6 bases). With 5 bases removed from V and 12 bases from J, the gap between germline ends came to 13 bases. This CDR3 comprises 11 residues. Looked up from germline, CDR1 is MGHDK and CDR2 is SYGVNS. CDR3 in DNA: TGTGCCAGCAGTTCAGGGACTTACAAGTACTTC. Translation gives CASSSGTYKYF.

The CDR3 DNA sequence: TGCGCCAGCAGCTTGCTGGGCTATCAGCCCCAGCATTTT. It is translated as CASSLLGYQPQHF. V and J are TRBV5-1 and TRBJ1-5; D gene unclear. The CDR3 sequence is 13 residues long. Trimming shortened V by 1 base and J by 5 bases, and 7 bases separated the two germline ends. CDR1 is SGHRS and CDR2 is YFSETQ in the germline V gene. Variable domain in full (rest from reference TRBV5-1 and TRBJ1-5): KAGVTQTPRYLIKTRGQQVTLSCSPISGHRSVSWYQQTPGQGLQFLFEYFSETQRNKGNFPGRFSGRQFSNSRSEMNVSTLELGDSALYLCASSLLGYQPQHFGDGTRLSIL.

The count of this clone is one. The rearrangement joins TRBV7-9 to TRBJ1-2; the D gene is possibly TRBD1 (5 bases). V was trimmed by 3 bases and J by 0 bases, leaving 11 bases between them. Germline loops: CDR1 SEHNR, CDR2 FQNEAQ (reference sequence). The CDR3 length is 15 residues. The CDR3 reads CASSFGRGANYGYTF. CDR3 in DNA: TGTGCCAGCAGCTTTGGGCGGGGGGCTAACTATGGCTACACCTTC.

This clone has just one count. J is TRBJ2-5 and V is TRBV7-3, with unresolved D. This CDR3 comprises 13 residues. V was trimmed by 1 base and J by 1 base, leaving 4 bases between them. Per the germline V gene, CDR1 is SGHTA and CDR2 is FQGTGA. Here the CDR3 DNA reads TGTGCCAGCAGCTTAAACAGCCAAGAGACCCAGTACTTC. Protein sequence: CASSLNSQETQYF.

V gene TRBV30 combines with J gene TRBJ1-2; 9 nucleotides match TRBD1. Germline V lookup: CDR1 GTSNPN, CDR2 SVGIG (reference sequence). The CDR3 sequence is 14 residues long. J was trimmed by 7 bases and V by 1 base; bases with no gene match: 7. The CDR3 region has the DNA TGTGCCTGGAGTGGAGAAACAGGGGGCAGTGGCTACACCTTC. This sequence encodes CAWSGETGGSGYTF. The variable domain in full, with the rest retrieved from reference TRBV30 and TRBJ1-2, is SQTIHQWPATLVQPVGSPLSLECTVEGTSNPNLYWYRQAAGRGLQLLFYSVGIGQISSEVPQNLSASRPQDRQFILSSKKLLLSDSGFYLCAWSGETGGSGYTFGSGTRLTVV.

The chain links TRBV15 to TRBJ1-5; weak D call: TRBD1 (5 bases). Between the trimmed V and J ends, which lost 5 bases and 1 base, there was a span of 9 bases. The CDR3 consists of 14 residues. From germline, CDR1 is LNHNV and CDR2 YYDKDF (reference sequence). CDR3 protein: CATSAGPSNQPQHF. In DNA form, the CDR3 reads TGTGCCACCAGCGCGGGACCGAGCAATCAGCCCCAGCATTTT.